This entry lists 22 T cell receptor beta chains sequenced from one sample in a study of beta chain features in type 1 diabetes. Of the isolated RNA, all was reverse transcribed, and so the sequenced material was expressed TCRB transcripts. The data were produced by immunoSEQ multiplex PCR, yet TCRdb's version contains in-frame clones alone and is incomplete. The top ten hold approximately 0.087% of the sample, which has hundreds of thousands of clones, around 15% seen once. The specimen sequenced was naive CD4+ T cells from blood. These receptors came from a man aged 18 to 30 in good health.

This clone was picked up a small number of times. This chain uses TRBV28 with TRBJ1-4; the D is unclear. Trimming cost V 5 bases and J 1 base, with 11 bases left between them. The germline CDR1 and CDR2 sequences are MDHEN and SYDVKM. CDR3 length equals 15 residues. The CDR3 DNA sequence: TGTGCCAGCAGTCCCTCCTCCAAAACTAATGAAAAACTGTTTTTT. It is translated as CASSPSSKTNEKLFF. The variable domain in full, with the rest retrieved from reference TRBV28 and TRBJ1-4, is DVKVTQSSRYLVKRTGEKVFLECVQDMDHENMFWYRQDPGLGLRLIYFSYDVKMKEKGDIPEGYSVSREKKERFSLILESASTNQTSMYLCASSPSSKTNEKLFFGSGTQLSVL.

CDR3 amino acids: CASIVGLAGTDTQYF. The CDR3 DNA follows: TGTGCCAGCATCGTCGGACTAGCGGGCACAGATACGCAGTATTTT. V usage is TRBV7-2 and J usage is TRBJ2-3; 10 nucleotides agree with TRBD2. The trim removed 7 bases at V and 1 base at J, leaving 5 bases unmatched. Germline V gives CDR1 SGHTA, CDR2 FQGNSA. The CDR3 consists of 15 residues.

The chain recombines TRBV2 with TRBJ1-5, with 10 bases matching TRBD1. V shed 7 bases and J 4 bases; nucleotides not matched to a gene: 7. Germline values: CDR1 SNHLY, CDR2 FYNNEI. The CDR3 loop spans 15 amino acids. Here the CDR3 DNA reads TGTGCCAGCATTAGGACAGGGGGTGTAAATCAGCCCCAGCATTTT. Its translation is CASIRTGGVNQPQHF.

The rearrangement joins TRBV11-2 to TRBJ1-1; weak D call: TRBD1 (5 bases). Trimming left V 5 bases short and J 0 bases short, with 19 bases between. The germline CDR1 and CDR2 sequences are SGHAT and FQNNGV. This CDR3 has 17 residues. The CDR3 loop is CASSEELTGRMNTEAFF. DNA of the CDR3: TGTGCCAGCAGCGAGGAGCTAACGGGACGCATGAACACTGAAGCTTTCTTT.

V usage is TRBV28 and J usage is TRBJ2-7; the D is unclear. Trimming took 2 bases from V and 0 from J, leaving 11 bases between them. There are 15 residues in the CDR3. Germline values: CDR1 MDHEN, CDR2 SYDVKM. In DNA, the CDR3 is TGTGCCAGCAGTTTAGCGTGGGCAGACTCCTACGAGCAGTACTTC. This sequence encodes CASSLAWADSYEQYF.

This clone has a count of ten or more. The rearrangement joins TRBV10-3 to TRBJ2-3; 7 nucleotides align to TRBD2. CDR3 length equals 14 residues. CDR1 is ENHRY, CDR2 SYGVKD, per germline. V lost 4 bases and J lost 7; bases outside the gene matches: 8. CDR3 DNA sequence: TGTGCCATCAGTGGTCTAGCGGAAACCCATACGCAGTATTTT. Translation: CAISGLAETHTQYF.

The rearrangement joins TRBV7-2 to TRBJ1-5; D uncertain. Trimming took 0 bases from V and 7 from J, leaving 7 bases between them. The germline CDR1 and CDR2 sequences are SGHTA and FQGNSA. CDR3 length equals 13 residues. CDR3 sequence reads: CASSLAYTQPQHF. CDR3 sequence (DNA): TGTGCCAGCAGCTTAGCCTACACACAGCCCCAGCATTTT.

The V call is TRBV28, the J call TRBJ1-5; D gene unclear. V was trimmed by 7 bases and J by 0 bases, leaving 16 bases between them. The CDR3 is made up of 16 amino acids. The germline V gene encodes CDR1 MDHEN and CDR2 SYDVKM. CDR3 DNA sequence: TGTGCCAGCACCGTTCCCCGTGGCGTTAGCAATCAGCCCCAGCATTTT. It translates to CASTVPRGVSNQPQHF.

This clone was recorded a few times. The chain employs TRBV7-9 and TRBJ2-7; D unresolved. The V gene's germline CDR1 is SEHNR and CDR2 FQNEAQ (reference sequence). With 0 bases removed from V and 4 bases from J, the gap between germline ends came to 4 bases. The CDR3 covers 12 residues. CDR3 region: CASSLAMYEQYF. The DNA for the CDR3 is TGTGCCAGCAGCTTAGCGATGTACGAGCAGTACTTC. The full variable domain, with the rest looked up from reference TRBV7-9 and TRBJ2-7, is DTGVSQNPRHKITKRGQNVTFRCDPISEHNRLYWYRQTLGQGPEFLTYFQNEAQLEKSRLLSDRFSAERPKGSFSTLEIQRTEQGDSAMYLCASSLAMYEQYFGPGTRLTVT.

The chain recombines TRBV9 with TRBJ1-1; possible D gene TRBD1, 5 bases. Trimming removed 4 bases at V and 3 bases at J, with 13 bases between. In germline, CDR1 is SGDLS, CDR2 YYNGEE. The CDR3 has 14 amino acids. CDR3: CASSLQTGDTEAFF. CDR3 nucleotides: TGTGCCAGCAGCCTCCAGACGGGGGACACTGAAGCTTTCTTT.

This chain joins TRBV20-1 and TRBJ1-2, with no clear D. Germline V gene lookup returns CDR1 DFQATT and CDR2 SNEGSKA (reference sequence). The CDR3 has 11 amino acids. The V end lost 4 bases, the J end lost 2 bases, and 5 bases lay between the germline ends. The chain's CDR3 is CSAKQNYGYTF. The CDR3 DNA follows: TGCAGTGCTAAACAGAACTATGGCTACACCTTC.

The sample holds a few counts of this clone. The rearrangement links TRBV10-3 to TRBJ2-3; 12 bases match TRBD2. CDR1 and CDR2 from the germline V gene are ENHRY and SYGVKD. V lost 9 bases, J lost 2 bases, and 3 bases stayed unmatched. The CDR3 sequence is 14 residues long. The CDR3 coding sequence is TGTGCCATTACTAGCGGGGGGATCACAGATACGCAGTATTTT. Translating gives CAITSGGITDTQYF.

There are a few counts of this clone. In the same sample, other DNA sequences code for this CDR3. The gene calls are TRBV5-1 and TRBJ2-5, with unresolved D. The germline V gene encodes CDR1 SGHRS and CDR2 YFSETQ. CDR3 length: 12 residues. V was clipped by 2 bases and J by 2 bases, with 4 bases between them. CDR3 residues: CASSLSQETQYF. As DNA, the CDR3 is TGCGCCAGCAGCTTATCACAAGAGACCCAGTACTTC.

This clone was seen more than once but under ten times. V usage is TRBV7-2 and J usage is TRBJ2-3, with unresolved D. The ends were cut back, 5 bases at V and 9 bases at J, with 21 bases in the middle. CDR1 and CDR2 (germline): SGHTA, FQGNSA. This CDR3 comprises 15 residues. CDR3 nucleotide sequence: TGTGCCAGCAGCCTAGGTCTCGGAGAGGCTGGGACGCAGTATTTT. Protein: CASSLGLGEAGTQYF.

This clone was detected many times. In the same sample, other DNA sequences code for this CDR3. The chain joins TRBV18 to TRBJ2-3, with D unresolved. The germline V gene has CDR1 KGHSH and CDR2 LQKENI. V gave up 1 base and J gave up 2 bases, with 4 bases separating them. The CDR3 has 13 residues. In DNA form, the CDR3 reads TGTGCCAGCTCACCACGCACCACAGATACGCAGTATTTT. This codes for CASSPRTTDTQYF.

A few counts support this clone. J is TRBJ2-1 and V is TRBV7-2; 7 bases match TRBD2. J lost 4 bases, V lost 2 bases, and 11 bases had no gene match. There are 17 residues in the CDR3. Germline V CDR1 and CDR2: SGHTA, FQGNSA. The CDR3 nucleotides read TGTGCCAGCAGCTTAAAACATCTAGCGGCCCTTTACAATGAGCAGTTCTTC. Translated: CASSLKHLAALYNEQFF.

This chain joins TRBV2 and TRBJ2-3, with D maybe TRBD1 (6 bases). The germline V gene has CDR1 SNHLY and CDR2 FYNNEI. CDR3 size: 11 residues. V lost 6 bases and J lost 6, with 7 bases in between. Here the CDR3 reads CASRGADTQYF. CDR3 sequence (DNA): TGTGCCAGCAGGGGGGCGGATACGCAGTATTTT. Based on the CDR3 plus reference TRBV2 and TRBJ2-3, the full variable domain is EPEVTQTPSHQVTQMGQEVILRCVPISNHLYFYWYRQILGQKVEFLVSFYNNEISEKSEIFDDQFSVERPDGSNFTLKIRSTKLEDSAMYFCASRGADTQYFGPGTRLTVL.

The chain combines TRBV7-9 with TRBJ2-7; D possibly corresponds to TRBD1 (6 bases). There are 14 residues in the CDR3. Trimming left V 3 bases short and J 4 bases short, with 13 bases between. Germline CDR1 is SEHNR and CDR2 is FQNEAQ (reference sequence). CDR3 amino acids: CASSLTGQHYEQYF. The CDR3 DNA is TGTGCCAGCAGCTTGACCGGACAGCATTACGAGCAGTACTTC.

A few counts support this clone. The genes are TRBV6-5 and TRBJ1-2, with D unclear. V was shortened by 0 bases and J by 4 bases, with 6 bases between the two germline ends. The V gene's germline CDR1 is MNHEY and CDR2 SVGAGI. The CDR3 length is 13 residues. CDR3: CASSYSGSYGYTF. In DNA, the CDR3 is TGTGCCAGCAGTTACTCAGGGAGCTATGGCTACACCTTC.

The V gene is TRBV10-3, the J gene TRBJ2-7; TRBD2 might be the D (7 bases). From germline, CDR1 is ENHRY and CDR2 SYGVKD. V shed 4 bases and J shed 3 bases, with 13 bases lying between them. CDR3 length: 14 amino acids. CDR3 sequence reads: CAISAGGRGYEQYF. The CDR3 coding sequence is TGTGCCATCAGTGCCGGGGGGCGAGGCTACGAGCAGTACTTC.

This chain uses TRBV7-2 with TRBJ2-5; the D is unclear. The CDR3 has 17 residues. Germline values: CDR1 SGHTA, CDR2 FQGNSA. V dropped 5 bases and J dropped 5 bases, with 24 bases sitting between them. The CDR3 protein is CASSPTHQALIGETQYF. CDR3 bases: TGTGCCAGCAGCCCTACACACCAGGCCCTGATAGGGGAGACCCAGTACTTC.

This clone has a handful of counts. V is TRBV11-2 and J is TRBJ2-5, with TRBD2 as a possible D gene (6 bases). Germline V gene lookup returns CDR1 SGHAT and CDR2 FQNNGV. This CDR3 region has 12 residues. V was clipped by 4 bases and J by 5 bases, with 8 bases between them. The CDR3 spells CASSWDWETQYF. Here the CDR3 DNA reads TGTGCCAGCAGCTGGGACTGGGAGACCCAGTACTTC. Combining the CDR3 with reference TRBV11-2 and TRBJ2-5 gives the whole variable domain EAGVAQSPRYKIIEKRQSVAFWCNPISGHATLYWYQQILGQGPKLLIQFQNNGVVDDSQLPKDRFSAERLKGVDSTLKIQPAKLEDSAVYLCASSWDWETQYFGPGTRLLVL.